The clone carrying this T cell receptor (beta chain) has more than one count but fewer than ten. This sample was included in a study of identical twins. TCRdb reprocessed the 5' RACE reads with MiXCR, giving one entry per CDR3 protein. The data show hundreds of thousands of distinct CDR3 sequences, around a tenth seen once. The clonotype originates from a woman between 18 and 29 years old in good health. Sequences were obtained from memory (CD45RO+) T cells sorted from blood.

The CDR3 DNA sequence: TGCGCCAGCAGTTCGCAGGGCTGGCATGAGCAGTACTTC. Translation: CASSSQGWHEQYF. This chain links TRBV5-1 with TRBJ2-7; possibly TRBD1 for D (5 bases). The CDR3 has 13 residues. V lost 5 bases to trimming and J lost 7 bases, with 16 bases between them. Germline V gene data show CDR1 as SGHRS and CDR2 as YFSETQ.